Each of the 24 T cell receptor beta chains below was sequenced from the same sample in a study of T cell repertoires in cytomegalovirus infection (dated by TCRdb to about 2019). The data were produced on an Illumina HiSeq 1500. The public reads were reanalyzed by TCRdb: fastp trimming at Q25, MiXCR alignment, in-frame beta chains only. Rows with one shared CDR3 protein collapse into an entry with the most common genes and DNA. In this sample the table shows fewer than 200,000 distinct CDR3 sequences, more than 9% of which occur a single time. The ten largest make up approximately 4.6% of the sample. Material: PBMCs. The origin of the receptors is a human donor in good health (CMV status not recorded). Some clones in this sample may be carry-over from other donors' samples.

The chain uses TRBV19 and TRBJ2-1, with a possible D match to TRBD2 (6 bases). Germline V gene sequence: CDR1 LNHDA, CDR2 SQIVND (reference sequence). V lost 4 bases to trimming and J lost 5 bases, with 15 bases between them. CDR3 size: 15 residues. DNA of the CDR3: TGTGCCAGTAGTACCCAAGTGGGACTTCACAATGAGCAGTTCTTC. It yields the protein CASSTQVGLHNEQFF.

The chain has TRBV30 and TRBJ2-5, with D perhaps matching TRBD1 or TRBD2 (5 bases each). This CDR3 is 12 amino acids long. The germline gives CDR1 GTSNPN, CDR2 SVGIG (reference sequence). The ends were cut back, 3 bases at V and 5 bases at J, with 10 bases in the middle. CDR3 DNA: TGTGCCTGGAGGCCCGGGGCGGAGACCCAGTACTTC. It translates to CAWRPGAETQYF.

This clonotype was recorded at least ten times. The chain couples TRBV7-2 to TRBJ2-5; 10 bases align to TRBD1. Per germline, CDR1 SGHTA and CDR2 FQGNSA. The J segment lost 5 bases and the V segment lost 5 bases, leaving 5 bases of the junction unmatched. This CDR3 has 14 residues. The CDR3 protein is CASSLDRGRETQYF. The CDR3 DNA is TGTGCCAGCAGCCTAGACAGGGGGCGTGAGACCCAGTACTTC.

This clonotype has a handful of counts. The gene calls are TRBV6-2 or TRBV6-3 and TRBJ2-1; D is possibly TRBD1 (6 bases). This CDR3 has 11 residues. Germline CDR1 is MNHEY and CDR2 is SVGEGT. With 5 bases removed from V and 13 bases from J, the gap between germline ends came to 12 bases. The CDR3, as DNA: TGTGCCAGCAGTCCCAGGGGTAGCCAGTTCTTC. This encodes CASSPRGSQFF.

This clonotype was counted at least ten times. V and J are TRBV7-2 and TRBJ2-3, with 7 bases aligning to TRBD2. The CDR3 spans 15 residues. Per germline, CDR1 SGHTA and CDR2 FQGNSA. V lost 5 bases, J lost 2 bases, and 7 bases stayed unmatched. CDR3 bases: TGTGCCAGCAGCCTCAACAGCGGGGACACAGATACGCAGTATTTT. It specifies CASSLNSGDTDTQYF.

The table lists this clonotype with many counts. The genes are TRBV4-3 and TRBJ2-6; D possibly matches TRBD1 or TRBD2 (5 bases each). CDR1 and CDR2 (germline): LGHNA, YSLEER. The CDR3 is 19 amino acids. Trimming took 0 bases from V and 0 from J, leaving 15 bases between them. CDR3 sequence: CASSQDRNRGDSGANVLTF. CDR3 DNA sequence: TGCGCCAGCAGCCAAGATCGAAACAGAGGGGACTCTGGGGCCAACGTCCTGACTTTC.

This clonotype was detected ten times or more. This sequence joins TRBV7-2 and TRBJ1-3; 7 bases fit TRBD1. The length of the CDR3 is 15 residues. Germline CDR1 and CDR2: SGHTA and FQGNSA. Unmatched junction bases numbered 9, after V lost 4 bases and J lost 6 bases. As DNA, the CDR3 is TGTGCCAGCAGCTACCTCCGACAGGGAGAAAACACCATATATTTT. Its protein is CASSYLRQGENTIYF. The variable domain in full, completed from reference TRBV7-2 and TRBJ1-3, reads GAGVSQSPSNKVTEKGKDVELRCDPISGHTALYWYRQSLGQGLEFLIYFQGNSAPDKSGLPSDRFSAERTGGSVSTLTIQRTQQEDSAVYLCASSYLRQGENTIYFGEGSWLTVV.

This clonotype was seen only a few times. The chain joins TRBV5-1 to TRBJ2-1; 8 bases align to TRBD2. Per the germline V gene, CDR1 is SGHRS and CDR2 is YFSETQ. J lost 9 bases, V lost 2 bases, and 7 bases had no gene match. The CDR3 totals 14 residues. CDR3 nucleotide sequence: TGCGCCAGCAGCTTACGGGGGGGCGCGGGTGAGCAGTTCTTC. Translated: CASSLRGGAGEQFF.

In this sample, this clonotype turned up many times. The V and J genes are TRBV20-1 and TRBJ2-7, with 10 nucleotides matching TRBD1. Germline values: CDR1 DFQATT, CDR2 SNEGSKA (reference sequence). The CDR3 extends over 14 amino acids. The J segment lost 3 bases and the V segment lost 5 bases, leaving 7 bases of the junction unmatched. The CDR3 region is CSALGQGGFYEQYF. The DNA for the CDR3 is TGCAGTGCTCTAGGACAGGGGGGCTTCTACGAGCAGTACTTC.

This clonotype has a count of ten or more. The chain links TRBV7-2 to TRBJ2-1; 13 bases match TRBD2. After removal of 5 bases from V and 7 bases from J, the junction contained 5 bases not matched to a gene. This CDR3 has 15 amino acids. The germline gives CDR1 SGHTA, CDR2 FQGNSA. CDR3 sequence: CASSPGTSGANEQFF. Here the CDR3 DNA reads TGTGCCAGCAGCCCCGGGACTAGCGGGGCGAATGAGCAGTTCTTC.

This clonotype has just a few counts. In nucleotides, the CDR3 is TGTGCCAGCACCTCCACCGGGACAGGGGCCAATGAGCAGTTCTTC. The encoded protein is CASTSTGTGANEQFF. The chain employs TRBV28 and TRBJ2-1; 10 bases agree with TRBD1. The germline gives CDR1 MDHEN, CDR2 SYDVKM. J gave up 6 bases and V 7 bases, and 9 bases lay outside the gene matches. The CDR3 spans 15 residues.

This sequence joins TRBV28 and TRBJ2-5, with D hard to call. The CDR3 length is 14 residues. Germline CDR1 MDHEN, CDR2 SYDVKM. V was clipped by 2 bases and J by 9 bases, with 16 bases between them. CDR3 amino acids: CASSLKGQLHSQYF. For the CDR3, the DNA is TGTGCCAGCAGTTTAAAAGGCCAACTTCATTCCCAGTACTTC.

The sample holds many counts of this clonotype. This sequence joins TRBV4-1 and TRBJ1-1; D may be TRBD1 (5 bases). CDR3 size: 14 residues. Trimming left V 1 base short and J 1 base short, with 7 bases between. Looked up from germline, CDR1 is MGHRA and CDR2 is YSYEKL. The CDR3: CASSQGQGNTEAFF. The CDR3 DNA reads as TGCGCCAGCAGCCAAGGTCAGGGGAACACTGAAGCTTTCTTT.

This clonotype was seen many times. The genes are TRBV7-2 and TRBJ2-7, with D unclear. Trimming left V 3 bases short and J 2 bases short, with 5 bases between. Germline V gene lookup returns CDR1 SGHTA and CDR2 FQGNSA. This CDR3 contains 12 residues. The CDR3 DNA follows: TGTGCCAGCAGCTTCTCGGCCTACGAGCAGTACTTC. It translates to CASSFSAYEQYF.

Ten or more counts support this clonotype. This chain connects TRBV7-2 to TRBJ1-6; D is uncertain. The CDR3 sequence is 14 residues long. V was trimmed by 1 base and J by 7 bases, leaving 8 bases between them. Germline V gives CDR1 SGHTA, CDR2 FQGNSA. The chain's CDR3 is CASSLGPGNSPLHF. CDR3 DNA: TGTGCCAGCAGCTTAGGTCCGGGGAATTCACCCCTCCACTTT.

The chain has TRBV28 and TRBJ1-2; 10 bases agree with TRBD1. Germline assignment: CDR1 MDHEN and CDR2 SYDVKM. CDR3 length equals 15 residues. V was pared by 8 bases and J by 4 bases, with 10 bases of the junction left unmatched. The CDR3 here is CASRDRGALFYGYTF. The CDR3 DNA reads TGTGCCAGCCGGGACAGGGGCGCCCTTTTCTATGGCTACACCTTC.

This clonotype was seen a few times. The CDR3 coding sequence is TGTGCCAGCAGTTTTAAAGGGGGCTCCTATGGCTACACCTTC. It yields the protein CASSFKGGSYGYTF. The genes are TRBV6-8 and TRBJ1-2; 7 positions match TRBD1. This CDR3 spans 14 amino acids. The V and J ends lost 4 bases and 4 bases, in that order; junction bases with no gene match: 6. Germline V gene sequence: CDR1 MNHGY, CDR2 SAAAGT.

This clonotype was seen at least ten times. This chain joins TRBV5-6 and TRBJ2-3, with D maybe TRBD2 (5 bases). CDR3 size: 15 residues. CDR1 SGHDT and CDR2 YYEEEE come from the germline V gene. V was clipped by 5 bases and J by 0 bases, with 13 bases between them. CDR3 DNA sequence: TGTGCCAGCAGATTCACCGGCGGGAGCACAGATACGCAGTATTTT. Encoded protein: CASRFTGGSTDTQYF. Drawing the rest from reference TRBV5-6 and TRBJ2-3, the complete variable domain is DAGVTQSPTHLIKTRGQQVTLRCSPKSGHDTVSWYQQALGQGPQFIFQYYEEEERQRGNFPDRFSGHQFPNYSSELNVNALLLGDSALYLCASRFTGGSTDTQYFGPGTRLTVL.

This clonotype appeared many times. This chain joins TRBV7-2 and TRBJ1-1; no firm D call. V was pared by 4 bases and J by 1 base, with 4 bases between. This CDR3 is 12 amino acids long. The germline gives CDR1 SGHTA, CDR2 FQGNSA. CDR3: CASSSSNTEAFF. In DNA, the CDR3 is TGTGCCAGCAGCTCCTCGAACACTGAAGCTTTCTTT.

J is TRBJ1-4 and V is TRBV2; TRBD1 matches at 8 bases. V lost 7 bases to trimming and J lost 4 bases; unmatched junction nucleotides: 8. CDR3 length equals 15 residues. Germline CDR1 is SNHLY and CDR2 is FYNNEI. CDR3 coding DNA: TGTGCCAGCATCAAGGGACAGGCAAATAATGAAAAACTGTTTTTT. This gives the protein CASIKGQANNEKLFF.

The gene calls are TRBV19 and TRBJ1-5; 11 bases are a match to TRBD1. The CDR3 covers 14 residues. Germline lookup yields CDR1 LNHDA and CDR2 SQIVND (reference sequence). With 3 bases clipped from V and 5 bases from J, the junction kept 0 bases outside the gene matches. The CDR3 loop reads CASSMDRGHQPQHF. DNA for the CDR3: TGTGCCAGTAGTATGGACAGGGGGCATCAGCCCCAGCATTTT.

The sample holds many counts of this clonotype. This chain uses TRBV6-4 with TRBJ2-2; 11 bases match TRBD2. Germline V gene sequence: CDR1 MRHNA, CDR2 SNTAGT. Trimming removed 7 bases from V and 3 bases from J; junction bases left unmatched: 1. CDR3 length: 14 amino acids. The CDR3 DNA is TGTGCCAGCAAGGGACTAGCGGACACCGGGGAGCTGTTTTTT. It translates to CASKGLADTGELFF.

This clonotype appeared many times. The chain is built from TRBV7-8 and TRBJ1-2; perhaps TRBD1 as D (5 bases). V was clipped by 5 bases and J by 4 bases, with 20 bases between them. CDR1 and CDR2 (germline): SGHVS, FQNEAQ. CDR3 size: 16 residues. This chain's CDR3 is CASSPPLGRESYGYTF. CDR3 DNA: TGTGCCAGCAGCCCCCCCTTGGGCAGGGAAAGCTATGGCTACACCTTC.

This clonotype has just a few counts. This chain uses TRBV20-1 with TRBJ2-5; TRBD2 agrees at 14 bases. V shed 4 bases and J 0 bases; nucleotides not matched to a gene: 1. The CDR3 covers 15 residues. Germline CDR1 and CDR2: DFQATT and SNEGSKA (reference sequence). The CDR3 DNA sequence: TGCAGTGCTACGGGACTAGCGGGGGACCAAGAGACCCAGTACTTC. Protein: CSATGLAGDQETQYF.